Listed here are 6 T cell receptor beta chains from one sample, sequenced in a study of T cells in Graves' hyperthyroidism and ophthalmopathy. RNA transcripts gave rise to amplified TCR beta CDR3 regions. The HTBI primer set served for first-round RT-PCR of the TCR CDR3. TCRdb re-called the multiplex PCR reads through MiXCR, storing one row per CDR3 protein. The table has about 640,000 distinct CDR3 sequences, more than 20% seen once. What was sequenced was blood. The receptors here all came from a man aged 25 to 40 with Graves' ophthalmopathy.

Comments on this clonotype: This could be a read error, since a much larger clone is one nucleotide away. The DNA of the CDR3 is TGTGCCAGCAATTTGGCAAAGAACACTGAAGCTTTCTTT. Encoded protein: CASNLAKNTEAFF. The V gene is TRBV12-3 or TRBV12-4, the J gene TRBJ1-1; D is uncertain. The CDR3 loop spans 13 amino acids. With 7 bases removed from V and 1 base from J, the gap between germline ends came to 10 bases.

This clonotype came up a few times. V usage is TRBV11-2 and J usage is TRBJ2-7; perhaps D is TRBD1 or TRBD2 (5 bases each). The CDR3 covers 14 residues. V lost 5 bases and J 6 bases, leaving 17 bases between the germline ends. Germline CDR1 SGHAT, CDR2 FQNNGV. DNA of the CDR3: TGTGCCAGCAGCCCGACGGGGCCATCAGGCGAGCAGTACTTC. It codes for CASSPTGPSGEQYF.

This clonotype was seen only a few times. This chain connects TRBV11-2 to TRBJ2-1; 9 bases line up with TRBD1. Looked up from germline, CDR1 is SGHAT and CDR2 is FQNNGV. Trimming removed 4 bases from V and 9 bases from J; junction bases left unmatched: 13. This CDR3 spans 16 amino acids. CDR3 in amino acids: CASSSIRDRAKGEQFF. The CDR3 nucleotides read TGTGCCAGCAGCTCCATCCGGGACAGGGCGAAGGGTGAGCAGTTCTTC.

As for this clonotype: The junction departs from the called germline gene at one end, perhaps through a read error. The gene calls are TRBV28 and TRBJ2-7; D not certain. Per the germline V gene, CDR1 is MDHEN and CDR2 is SYDVKM. The CDR3 contains 11 residues. The CDR3 sequence is CASTSAYERYF. For the CDR3, the DNA is TGTGCCAGCACCTCCGCCTACGAGCGGTACTTC.

The chain combines TRBV7-9 with TRBJ1-2; the D gene is possibly TRBD1 (5 bases). The V gene's germline CDR1 is SEHNR and CDR2 FQNEAQ (reference sequence). V lost 1 base and J lost 4, with 16 bases in between. The CDR3 consists of 16 residues. The CDR3 DNA follows: TGTGCCAGCAGCTTAGTTGAGCGGGACCGCGCCTATGGCTACACCTTC. Encoded protein: CASSLVERDRAYGYTF.

This clonotype was detected many times. This chain uses TRBV28 with TRBJ1-4; D unclear. Germline values: CDR1 MDHEN, CDR2 SYDVKM. Between the trimmed V and J ends, which lost 2 bases and 10 bases, there was a span of 8 bases. This CDR3 is built from 12 residues. The CDR3 DNA follows: TGTGCCAGCAGTTTAAGGGAGTCAAAACTGTTTTTT. It codes for CASSLRESKLFF.